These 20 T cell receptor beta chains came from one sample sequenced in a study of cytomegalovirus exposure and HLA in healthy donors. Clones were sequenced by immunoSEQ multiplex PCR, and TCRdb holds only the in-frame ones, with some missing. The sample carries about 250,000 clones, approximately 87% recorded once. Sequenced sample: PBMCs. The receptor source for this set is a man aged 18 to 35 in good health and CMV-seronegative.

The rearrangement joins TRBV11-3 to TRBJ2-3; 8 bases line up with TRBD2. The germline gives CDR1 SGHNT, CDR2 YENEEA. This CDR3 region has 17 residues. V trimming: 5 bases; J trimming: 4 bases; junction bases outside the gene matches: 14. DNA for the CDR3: TGTGCCAGCAGCGAGAGACCGACTAGCGCTGGTTCAGATACGCAGTATTTT. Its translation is CASSERPTSAGSDTQYF.

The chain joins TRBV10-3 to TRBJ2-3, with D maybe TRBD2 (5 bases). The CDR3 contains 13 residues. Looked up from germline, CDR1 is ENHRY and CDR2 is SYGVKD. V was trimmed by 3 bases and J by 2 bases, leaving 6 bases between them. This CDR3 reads CAISDDYTDTQYF. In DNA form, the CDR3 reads TGTGCCATCAGTGATGACTACACAGATACGCAGTATTTT.

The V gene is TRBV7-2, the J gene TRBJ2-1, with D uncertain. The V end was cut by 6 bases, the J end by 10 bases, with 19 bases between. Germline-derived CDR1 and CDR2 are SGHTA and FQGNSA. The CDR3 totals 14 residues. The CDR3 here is CASRQFRDSREQFF. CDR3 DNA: TGTGCCAGCAGACAATTCAGAGACTCTCGGGAGCAGTTCTTC.

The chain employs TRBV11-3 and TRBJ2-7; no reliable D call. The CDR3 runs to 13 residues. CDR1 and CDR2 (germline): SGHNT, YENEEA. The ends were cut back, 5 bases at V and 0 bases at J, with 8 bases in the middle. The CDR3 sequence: CASSRGSSYEQYF. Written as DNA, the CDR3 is TGTGCCAGCAGCCGCGGTAGCTCCTACGAGCAGTACTTC.

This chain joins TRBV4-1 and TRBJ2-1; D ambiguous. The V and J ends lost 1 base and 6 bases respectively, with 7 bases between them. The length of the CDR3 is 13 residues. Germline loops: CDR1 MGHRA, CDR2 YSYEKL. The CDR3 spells CASSQALGNEQFF. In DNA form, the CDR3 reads TGCGCCAGCAGCCAAGCCCTAGGCAATGAGCAGTTCTTC.

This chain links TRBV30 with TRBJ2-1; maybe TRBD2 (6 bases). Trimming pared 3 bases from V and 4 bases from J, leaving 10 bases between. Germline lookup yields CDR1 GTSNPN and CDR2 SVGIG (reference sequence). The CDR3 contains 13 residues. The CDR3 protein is CAWRYSGYNEQFF. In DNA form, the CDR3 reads TGTGCCTGGAGGTACAGCGGGTACAATGAGCAGTTCTTC.

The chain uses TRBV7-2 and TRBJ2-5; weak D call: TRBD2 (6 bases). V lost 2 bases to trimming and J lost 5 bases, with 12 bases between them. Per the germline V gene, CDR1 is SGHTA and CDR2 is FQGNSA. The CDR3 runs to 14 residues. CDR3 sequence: CASSLTRSGETQYF. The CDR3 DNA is TGTGCCAGCAGCTTAACTAGGAGCGGGGAGACCCAGTACTTC.

CDR3 sequence: CASSQDTSGGYNEQFF. DNA of the CDR3: TGCGCCAGCAGCCAAGATACTAGCGGGGGTTACAATGAGCAGTTCTTC. This sequence joins TRBV4-3 and TRBJ2-1; 11 nucleotides match TRBD2. The V and J ends lost 0 bases and 4 bases, in that order; junction bases with no gene match: 2. The CDR3 is made up of 16 amino acids. The V gene's germline CDR1 is LGHNA and CDR2 YSLEER.

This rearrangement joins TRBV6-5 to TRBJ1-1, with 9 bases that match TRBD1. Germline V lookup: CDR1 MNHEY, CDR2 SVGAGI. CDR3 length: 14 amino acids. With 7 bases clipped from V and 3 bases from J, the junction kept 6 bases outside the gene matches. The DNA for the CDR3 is TGTGCCAGCACTATGACAGGGGGAGACACTGAAGCTTTCTTT. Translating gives CASTMTGGDTEAFF.

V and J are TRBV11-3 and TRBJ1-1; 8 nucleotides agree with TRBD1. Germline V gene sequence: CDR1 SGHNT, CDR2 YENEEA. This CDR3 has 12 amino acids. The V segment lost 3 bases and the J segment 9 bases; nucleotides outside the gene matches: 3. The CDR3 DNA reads TGTGCCAGCAGCTTGACAGGGGACAAAGCTTTCTTT. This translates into CASSLTGDKAFF.

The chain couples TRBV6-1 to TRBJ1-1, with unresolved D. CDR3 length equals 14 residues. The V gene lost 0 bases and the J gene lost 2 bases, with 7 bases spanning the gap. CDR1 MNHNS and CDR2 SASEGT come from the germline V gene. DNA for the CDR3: TGTGCCAGCAGTGAAGCGCAGATTAACACTGAAGCTTTCTTT. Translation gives CASSEAQINTEAFF.

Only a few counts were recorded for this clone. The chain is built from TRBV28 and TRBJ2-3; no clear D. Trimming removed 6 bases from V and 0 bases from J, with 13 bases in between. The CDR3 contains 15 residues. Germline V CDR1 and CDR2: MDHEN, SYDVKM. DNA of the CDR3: TGTGCCAGCAGCCCGGTTGCACCGAGCACAGATACGCAGTATTTT. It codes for CASSPVAPSTDTQYF.

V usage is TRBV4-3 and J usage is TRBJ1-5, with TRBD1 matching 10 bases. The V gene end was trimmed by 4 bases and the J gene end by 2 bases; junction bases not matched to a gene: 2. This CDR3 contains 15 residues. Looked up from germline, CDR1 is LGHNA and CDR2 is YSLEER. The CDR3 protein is CASSPTGGGNQPQHF. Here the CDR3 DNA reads TGCGCCAGCAGCCCGACAGGGGGCGGCAATCAGCCCCAGCATTTT.

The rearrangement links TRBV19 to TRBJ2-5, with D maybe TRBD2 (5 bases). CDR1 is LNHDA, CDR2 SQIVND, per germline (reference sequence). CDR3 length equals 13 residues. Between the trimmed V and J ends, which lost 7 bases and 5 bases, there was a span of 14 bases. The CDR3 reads CASTPGRGETQYF. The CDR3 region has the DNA TGTGCCAGTACCCCGGGAAGAGGGGAGACCCAGTACTTC.

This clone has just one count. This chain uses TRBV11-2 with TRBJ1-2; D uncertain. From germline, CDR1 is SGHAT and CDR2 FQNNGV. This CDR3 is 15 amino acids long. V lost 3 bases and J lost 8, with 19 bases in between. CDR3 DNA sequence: TGTGCCAGCAGCTTCCCCACGCGGCCCCGAGGGGGCTACACCTTC. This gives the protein CASSFPTRPRGGYTF. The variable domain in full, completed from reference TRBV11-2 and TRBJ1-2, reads EAGVAQSPRYKIIEKRQSVAFWCNPISGHATLYWYQQILGQGPKLLIQFQNNGVVDDSQLPKDRFSAERLKGVDSTLKIQPAKLEDSAVYLCASSFPTRPRGGYTFGSGTRLTVV.

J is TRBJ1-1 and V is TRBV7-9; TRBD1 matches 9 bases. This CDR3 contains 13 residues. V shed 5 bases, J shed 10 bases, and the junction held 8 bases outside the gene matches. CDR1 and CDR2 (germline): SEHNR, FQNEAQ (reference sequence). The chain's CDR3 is CASSITGGAVAFF. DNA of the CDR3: TGTGCCAGCAGCATCACAGGGGGCGCTGTAGCTTTCTTT.

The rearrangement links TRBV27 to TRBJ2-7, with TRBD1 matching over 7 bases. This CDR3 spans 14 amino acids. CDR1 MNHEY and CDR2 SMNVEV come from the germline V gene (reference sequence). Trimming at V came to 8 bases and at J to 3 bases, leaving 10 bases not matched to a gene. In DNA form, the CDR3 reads TGTGCCAGCTCTGAGGGGGCAGGGGGCTACGAGCAGTACTTC. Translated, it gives CASSEGAGGYEQYF.

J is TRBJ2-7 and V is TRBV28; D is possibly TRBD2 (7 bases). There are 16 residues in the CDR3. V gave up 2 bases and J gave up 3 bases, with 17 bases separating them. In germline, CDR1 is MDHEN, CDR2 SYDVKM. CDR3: CASSLPAGEGGYEQYF. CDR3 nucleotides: TGTGCCAGCAGTTTACCGGCGGGAGAAGGGGGCTACGAGCAGTACTTC.

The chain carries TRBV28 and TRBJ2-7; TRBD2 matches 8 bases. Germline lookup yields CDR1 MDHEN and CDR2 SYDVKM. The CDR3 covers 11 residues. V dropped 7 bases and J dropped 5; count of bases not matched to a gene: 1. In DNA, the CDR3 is TGTGCCAGCACGCGGGGGGACGAGCAGTACTTC. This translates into CASTRGDEQYF.

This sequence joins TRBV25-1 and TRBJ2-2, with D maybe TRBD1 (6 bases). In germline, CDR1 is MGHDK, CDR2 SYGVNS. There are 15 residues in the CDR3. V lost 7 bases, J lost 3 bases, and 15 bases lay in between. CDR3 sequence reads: CASTVDQGYTGELFF. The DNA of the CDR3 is TGTGCCAGCACAGTGGATCAGGGGTACACCGGGGAGCTGTTTTTT.